The clone carrying this T cell receptor (beta chain) was recorded many times. These data belong to a study of T cells in Graves' hyperthyroidism and ophthalmopathy. Study summary: Sampling of peripheral blood happened at initial diagnosis, prior to any treatment.

The CDR3 contains 15 residues. The germline V gene has CDR1 MRHNA and CDR2 SNTAGT. Between the trimmed V and J ends, which lost 3 bases and 0 bases, there was a span of 6 bases. Amplified TCR beta CDR3 regions derived from RNA transcripts. First-round RT-PCR with HTBI primers amplified the TCR CDR3 region. TCRdb reanalysed the multiplex PCR reads using MiXCR and keeps one entry per CDR3 protein. This repertoire shows 750,000 to 950,000 distinct CDR3 sequences, 38% found once; its top ten account for more than 7%. Material for sequencing was blood. The chain couples TRBV6-4 to TRBJ2-6; D uncertain. The TCR originated in a man between 18 and 35 years old with Graves' hyperthyroidism. The CDR3 region is CASSDTSSGANVLTF. For the CDR3, the DNA is TGTGCCAGCAGTGATACGAGCTCTGGGGCCAACGTCCTGACTTTC.